The rows below give T cell receptor beta chains drawn from one sample of a study of blood T cells in healthy people across ages. In TCRdb, the 5' RACE reads were re-called with MiXCR into one record per CDR3 protein. Of over 600,000 distinct CDR3 sequences listed, about 42% are singletons. The sequenced material came from blood. The receptors derive from a man aged 80 or over in good health. CDR3s include the opening cysteine and the closing phenylalanine or tryptophan. A D gene is named only where the DNA matches it firmly. Rows give clone size only sometimes, using once, few, many, or a class for an expanded clone.

clone size: -
J gene: TRBJ2-1
V gene: TRBV28
D gene: TRBD2
CDR3 DNA: TGTGCCAGCAGTTTATTAAGCGGGGGACTAGTAATGAATGAGCAGTTCTTC
CDR3 protein: CASSLLSGGLVMNEQFF

clone size: few
J gene: TRBJ2-7
V gene: TRBV6-2/TRBV6-3
D gene: -
CDR3 DNA: TGTGCCAGCACTGATCTGTCTGAGGGCGAGCAGTACTTC
CDR3 protein: CASTDLSEGEQYF

clone size: -
J gene: TRBJ2-7
V gene: TRBV20-1
D gene: TRBD2
CDR3 DNA: TGCAGTGCTAGACCTACGGGAGGGCCGTGGGAGCAGTACTTC
CDR3 protein: CSARPTGGPWEQYF

clone size: -
J gene: TRBJ2-1
V gene: TRBV5-1
D gene: -
CDR3 DNA: TGCGCCGGCAGCTGGGGCCTGCTAGCGAATTCCTACAATGAGCAGTTCTTC
CDR3 protein: CAGSWGLLANSYNEQFF

clone size: -
J gene: TRBJ2-3
V gene: TRBV12-3/TRBV12-4
D gene: TRBD2
CDR3 DNA: TGTGCCAGCAGCCTCGATGGCGGGAGAGGGGATACGCAGTATTTT
CDR3 protein: CASSLDGGRGDTQYF

clone size: -
J gene: TRBJ2-1
V gene: TRBV25-1
D gene: TRBD2
CDR3 DNA: TGTGCCAGCAGTGAGCGGGGGGGCTCTAATGAGCAGTTCTTC
CDR3 protein: CASSERGGSNEQFF

clone size: few
J gene: TRBJ2-3
V gene: TRBV6-9
D gene: TRBD2
CDR3 DNA: TGTGCCAGCAGCTACCTACTAGCGCCCCGTGGGGGGACGCAGTATTTT
CDR3 protein: CASSYLLAPRGGTQYF

clone size: -
J gene: TRBJ2-6
V gene: TRBV27
D gene: -
CDR3 DNA: TGTGCCAGCAGTTCCCGAGTGGTCTCTGGGGCCAACGTCCTGACTTTC
CDR3 protein: CASSSRVVSGANVLTF

clone size: few
J gene: TRBJ1-4
V gene: TRBV4-3
D gene: -
CDR3 DNA: TGCGCCAGCAGCCAAGATATGTCAACAACTAATGAAAAACTGTTTTTT
CDR3 protein: CASSQDMSTTNEKLFF

clone size: -
J gene: TRBJ2-5
V gene: TRBV7-9
D gene: -
CDR3 DNA: TGTGCCAGCAGCCCAAGCCCAAAGGAGACCCAGTACTTC
CDR3 protein: CASSPSPKETQYF

clone size: -
J gene: TRBJ1-1
V gene: TRBV11-3
D gene: -
CDR3 DNA: TGTGCCAGCAGCAAGCAGGGTGGTACTGAAGCTTTCTTT
CDR3 protein: CASSKQGGTEAFF

clone size: few
J gene: TRBJ2-1
V gene: TRBV6-2/TRBV6-3
D gene: -
CDR3 DNA: TGTGCCAGCAGGGACCCGGGGGGCAACTCCTACAATGAGCAGTTCTTC
CDR3 protein: CASRDPGGNSYNEQFF

clone size: -
J gene: TRBJ2-7
V gene: TRBV20-1
D gene: TRBD2
CDR3 DNA: TGCAGTGCGGCGCTAGCGGGAGGTTACGAGCAGTACTTC
CDR3 protein: CSAALAGGYEQYF

clone size: -
J gene: TRBJ2-7
V gene: TRBV5-1
D gene: TRBD1
CDR3 DNA: TGCGCCAGCAGGTCCGGGACAGACCTCTCCTACGAGCAGTACTTC
CDR3 protein: CASRSGTDLSYEQYF

clone size: -
J gene: TRBJ2-3
V gene: TRBV14
D gene: -
CDR3 DNA: TGTGCCAGCAGCCAAGAGCTTAACACAGATACGCAGTATTTT
CDR3 protein: CASSQELNTDTQYF

clone size: few
J gene: TRBJ1-1
V gene: TRBV5-1
D gene: TRBD1
CDR3 DNA: TGCGCCAGCAGCCTACAGGGGGAAAGGAACACTGAAGCTTTCTTT
CDR3 protein: CASSLQGERNTEAFF

clone size: many
J gene: TRBJ2-3
V gene: TRBV20-1
D gene: -
CDR3 DNA: TGCAGTGCTAGAGTTCTCAGCACAGATACGCAGTATTTT
CDR3 protein: CSARVLSTDTQYF

clone size: few
J gene: TRBJ2-3
V gene: TRBV3-1
D gene: -
CDR3 DNA: TGTGCCAGCAGGCGCCTTGATACGCAGTATTTT
CDR3 protein: CASRRLDTQYF

clone size: -
J gene: TRBJ2-1
V gene: TRBV14
D gene: -
CDR3 DNA: TGTGCCAGCAGCCAGATGCCTTCTAGCGCACGCAATGAGCAGTTCTTC
CDR3 protein: CASSQMPSSARNEQFF

clone size: -
J gene: TRBJ1-1
V gene: TRBV10-3
D gene: TRBD1
CDR3 DNA: TGTGCCATCAGTCGGGACAGCGATTACACTGAAGCTTTCTTT
CDR3 protein: CAISRDSDYTEAFF

clone size: -
J gene: TRBJ2-3
V gene: TRBV7-2
D gene: TRBD2
CDR3 DNA: TGTGCCAGCAGCTCAAAGACTAGCGGGGGCACAGATACGCAGTATTTT
CDR3 protein: CASSSKTSGGTDTQYF

clone size: -
J gene: TRBJ2-1
V gene: TRBV7-9
D gene: -
CDR3 DNA: TGTGCCAGCAGCTATGGAGCTGAGCAGTTCTTC
CDR3 protein: CASSYGAEQFF